Listed below are T cell receptor beta chains from one sample, sequenced in a study of T cell responses to AZD1222 COVID-19 vaccine. TCRdb's table, derived via immunoSEQ multiplex PCR, lists solely in-frame clones and lacks some. The data contain 75,000 to 95,000 clones, over 85% of them singletons. The sequenced sample was peripheral blood, obtained on day 0 of MenACWY control vaccination. Receptors were obtained from an adult in good health. Each CDR3 is given with its conserved first and last residue. A D gene is named only where the DNA matches it firmly. Size values are once, few and many counts, or a class for expanded clones, and some rows have none.

cdr3_nt: TGTGCCAGCAGTGAGCCCCTAGCGGGGGTGACAGATACGCAGTATTTT
cdr3_aa: CASSEPLAGVTDTQYF
d_call: TRBD2
j_call: TRBJ2-3
clone_size: once
v_call: TRBV6-1
cdr3_length: 16

cdr3_nt: TGTGCCAGCAGTTTAACTAGCGAAGATACGCAGTATTTT
cdr3_aa: CASSLTSEDTQYF
d_call: TRBD2
j_call: TRBJ2-3
clone_size: -
v_call: TRBV28
cdr3_length: 13

cdr3_nt: TGTGCCAGCAGCCCCGGGACGGGCCGGTTCACTGAAGCTTTCTTT
cdr3_aa: CASSPGTGRFTEAFF
d_call: -
j_call: TRBJ1-1
clone_size: -
v_call: TRBV7-3
cdr3_length: 15

cdr3_nt: TGTGCCAGCAGCTCTCGGACAGGGGAGAACACCGGGGAGCTGTTTTTT
cdr3_aa: CASSSRTGENTGELFF
d_call: TRBD1
j_call: TRBJ2-2
clone_size: -
v_call: TRBV5-6
cdr3_length: 16

cdr3_nt: TGTGCCAGCAGTTCGAGGGAGGGGGGGACCCAGTACTTC
cdr3_aa: CASSSREGGTQYF
d_call: -
j_call: TRBJ2-5
clone_size: -
v_call: TRBV12-3/TRBV12-4
cdr3_length: 13

cdr3_nt: TGCGCCAGCAGCGTGACAGGGGTGAGCTCTGGAAACACCATATATTTT
cdr3_aa: CASSVTGVSSGNTIYF
d_call: TRBD1
j_call: TRBJ1-3
clone_size: -
v_call: TRBV5-1
cdr3_length: 16

cdr3_nt: TGTGCCAGCAGACATAGGAGAAGTGAGACCCAGTACTTC
cdr3_aa: CASRHRRSETQYF
d_call: -
j_call: TRBJ2-5
clone_size: -
v_call: TRBV11-2
cdr3_length: 13

cdr3_nt: TGTGCCAGCAGTTACACTTTTAGGACAGCTAATGAAAAACTGTTTTTT
cdr3_aa: CASSYTFRTANEKLFF
d_call: -
j_call: TRBJ1-4
clone_size: -
v_call: TRBV6-5
cdr3_length: 16

cdr3_nt: TGTGCCAGCAGCCGCTTGGGACGGAACACTGAAGCTTTCTTT
cdr3_aa: CASSRLGRNTEAFF
d_call: -
j_call: TRBJ1-1
clone_size: -
v_call: TRBV3-1/TRBV3-2
cdr3_length: 14

cdr3_nt: TGCAGTGCTAGTTGGGGGCCAGGGGAGACCCAGTACTTC
cdr3_aa: CSASWGPGETQYF
d_call: -
j_call: TRBJ2-5
clone_size: -
v_call: TRBV20-1
cdr3_length: 13

cdr3_nt: TGTGCCAGCAGCCTCCCTGGTATTGGGGGGCATGAAAAACTGTTTTTT
cdr3_aa: CASSLPGIGGHEKLFF
d_call: -
j_call: TRBJ1-4
clone_size: -
v_call: TRBV9
cdr3_length: 16

cdr3_nt: TGTGCCAGCAGTGCGAACAGCTATGGCTACACCTTC
cdr3_aa: CASSANSYGYTF
d_call: -
j_call: TRBJ1-2
clone_size: -
v_call: TRBV2
cdr3_length: 12

cdr3_nt: TGTGCCAGCAGCCAAGATCTGTTAAGGCGGAGTTCCTACAATGAGCAGTTCTTC
cdr3_aa: CASSQDLLRRSSYNEQFF
d_call: -
j_call: TRBJ2-1
clone_size: few
v_call: TRBV3-1/TRBV3-2
cdr3_length: 18

cdr3_nt: TGCGCCAGCAGCCAAGTGCAGGTAGACTCTGGGGCCAACGTCCTGACTTTC
cdr3_aa: CASSQVQVDSGANVLTF
d_call: -
j_call: TRBJ2-6
clone_size: few
v_call: TRBV4-3
cdr3_length: 17

cdr3_nt: TGTGCCAGCAGGACGGGACAGGCGGATAATTCACCCCTCCACTTT
cdr3_aa: CASRTGQADNSPLHF
d_call: TRBD1
j_call: TRBJ1-6
clone_size: -
v_call: TRBV2
cdr3_length: 15

cdr3_nt: TGTGCCAGCAGCCGATCCCATACCAGGGGGGGAGAGACCCAGTACTTC
cdr3_aa: CASSRSHTRGGETQYF
d_call: -
j_call: TRBJ2-5
clone_size: -
v_call: TRBV14
cdr3_length: 16

cdr3_nt: TGCGCCAGCAGCCAAGATGGAGCGGGGGGGGCCTACAATGAGCAGTTCTTC
cdr3_aa: CASSQDGAGGAYNEQFF
d_call: TRBD2
j_call: TRBJ2-1
clone_size: -
v_call: TRBV4-1
cdr3_length: 17